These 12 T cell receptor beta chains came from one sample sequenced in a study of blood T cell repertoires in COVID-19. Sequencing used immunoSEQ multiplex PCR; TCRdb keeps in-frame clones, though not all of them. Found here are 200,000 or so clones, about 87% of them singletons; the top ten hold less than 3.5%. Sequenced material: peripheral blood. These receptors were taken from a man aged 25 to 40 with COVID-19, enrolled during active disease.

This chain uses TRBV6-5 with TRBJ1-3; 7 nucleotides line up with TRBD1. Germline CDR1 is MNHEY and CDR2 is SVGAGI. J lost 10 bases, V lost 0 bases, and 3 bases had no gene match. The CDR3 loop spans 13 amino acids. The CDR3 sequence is CASSYSGQRTIYF. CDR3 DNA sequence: TGTGCCAGCAGTTACTCGGGACAGAGAACCATATATTTT.

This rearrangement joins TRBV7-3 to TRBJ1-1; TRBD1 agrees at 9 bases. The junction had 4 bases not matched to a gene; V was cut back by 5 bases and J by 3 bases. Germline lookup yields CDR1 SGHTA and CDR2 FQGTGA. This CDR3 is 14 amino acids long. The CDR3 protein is CASSLQGADTEAFF. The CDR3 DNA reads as TGTGCCAGCAGCCTACAGGGGGCTGACACTGAAGCTTTCTTT.

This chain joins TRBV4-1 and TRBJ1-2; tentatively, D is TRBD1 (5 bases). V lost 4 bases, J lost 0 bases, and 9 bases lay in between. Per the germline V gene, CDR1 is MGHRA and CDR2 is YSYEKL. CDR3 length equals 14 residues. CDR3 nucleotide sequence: TGCGCCAGCAGCCTCTCAGGGACTAACTATGGCTACACCTTC. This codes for CASSLSGTNYGYTF.

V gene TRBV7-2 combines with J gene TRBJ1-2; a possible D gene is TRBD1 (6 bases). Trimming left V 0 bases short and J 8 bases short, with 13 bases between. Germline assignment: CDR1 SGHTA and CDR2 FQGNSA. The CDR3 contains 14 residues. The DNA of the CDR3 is TGTGCCAGCAGCTTAGCGGCAGGGGCGGGCGGCTACACCTTC. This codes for CASSLAAGAGGYTF.

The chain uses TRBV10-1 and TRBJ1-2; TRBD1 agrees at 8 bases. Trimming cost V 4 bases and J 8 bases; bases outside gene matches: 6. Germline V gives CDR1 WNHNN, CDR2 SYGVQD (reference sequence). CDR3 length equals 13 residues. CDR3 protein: CASSARQGQGYTF. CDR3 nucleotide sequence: TGCGCCAGCAGTGCCCGACAGGGGCAGGGCTACACCTTC.

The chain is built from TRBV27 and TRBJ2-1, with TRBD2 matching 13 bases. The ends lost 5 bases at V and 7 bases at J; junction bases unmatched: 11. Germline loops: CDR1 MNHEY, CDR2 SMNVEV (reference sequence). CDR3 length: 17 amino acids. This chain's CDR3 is CASSPRTSGRGRNEQFF. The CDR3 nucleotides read TGTGCCAGCAGTCCCCGGACTAGCGGGAGAGGTCGAAATGAGCAGTTCTTC.

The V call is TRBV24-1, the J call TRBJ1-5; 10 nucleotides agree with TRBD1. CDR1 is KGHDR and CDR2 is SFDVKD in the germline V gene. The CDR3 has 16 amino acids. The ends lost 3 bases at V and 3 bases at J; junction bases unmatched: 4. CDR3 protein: CATSDLGTGANQPQHF. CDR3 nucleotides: TGTGCCACCAGTGATCTAGGGACAGGGGCCAATCAGCCCCAGCATTTT.

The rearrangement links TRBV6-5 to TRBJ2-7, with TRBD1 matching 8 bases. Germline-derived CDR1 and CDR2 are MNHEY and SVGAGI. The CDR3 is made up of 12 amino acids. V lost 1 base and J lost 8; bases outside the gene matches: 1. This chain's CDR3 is CASSYWTGQQYF. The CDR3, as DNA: TGTGCCAGCAGTTACTGGACAGGGCAGCAGTACTTC.

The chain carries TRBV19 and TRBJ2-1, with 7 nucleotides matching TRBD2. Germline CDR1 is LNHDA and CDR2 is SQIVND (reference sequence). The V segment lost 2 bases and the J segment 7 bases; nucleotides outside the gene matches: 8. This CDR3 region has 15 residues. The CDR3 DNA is TGTGCCAGTAGTATAATTGGCGGGAGTGCGAATGAGCAGTTCTTC. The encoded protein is CASSIIGGSANEQFF.

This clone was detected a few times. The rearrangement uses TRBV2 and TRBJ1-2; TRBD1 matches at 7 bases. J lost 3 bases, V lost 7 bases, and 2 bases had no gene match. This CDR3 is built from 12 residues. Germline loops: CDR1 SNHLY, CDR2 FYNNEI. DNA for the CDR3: TGTGCCAGCACTGGGACAGACTATGGCTACACCTTC. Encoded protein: CASTGTDYGYTF. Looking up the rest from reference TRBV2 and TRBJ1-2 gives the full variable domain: EPEVTQTPSHQVTQMGQEVILRCVPISNHLYFYWYRQILGQKVEFLVSFYNNEISEKSEIFDDQFSVERPDGSNFTLKIRSTKLEDSAMYFCASTGTDYGYTFGSGTRLTVV.

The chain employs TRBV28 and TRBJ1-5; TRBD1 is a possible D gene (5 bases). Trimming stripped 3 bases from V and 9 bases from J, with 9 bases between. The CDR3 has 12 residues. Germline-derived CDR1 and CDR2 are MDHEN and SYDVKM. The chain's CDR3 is CASSFGQGPQHF. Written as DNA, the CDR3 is TGTGCCAGCAGTTTCGGCCAGGGGCCCCAGCATTTT.

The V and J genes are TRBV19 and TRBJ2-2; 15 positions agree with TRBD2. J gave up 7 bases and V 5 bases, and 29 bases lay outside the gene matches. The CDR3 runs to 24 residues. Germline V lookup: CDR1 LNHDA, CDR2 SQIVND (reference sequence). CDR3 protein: CASSGGTGALLSGLAGGSDGELFF. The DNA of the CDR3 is TGTGCCAGTAGTGGGGGGACAGGCGCCTTGCTATCGGGACTAGCGGGAGGCTCGGACGGGGAGCTGTTTTTT.